This record concerns one T cell receptor (beta chain) sequence. Its antigen is unidentified. Some clones are missing from TCRdb's copy, which holds only in-frame ones; the method was immunoSEQ multiplex PCR. The data hold about 160,000 clones, with 90% to 97% observed a single time. This specimen belongs to a study of cytomegalovirus exposure and HLA in healthy donors. Germline V gives CDR1 SGHNT, CDR2 YYREEE (reference sequence). Germline trimming cut 2 bases from V and 2 bases from J; bases unmatched to any gene: 3. The CDR3 consists of 14 residues. Broader study findings: Rare TCR sequences dominated, though some public TCRs recurred in many donors. Associated with cytomegalovirus, according to the listing, were about 160 TCR beta chains. The classifier reportedly diagnosed cytomegalovirus status with high specificity and sensitivity.

This TCR derives from a woman between 18 and 29 years old in good health and CMV-seronegative. This chain uses TRBV5-4 with TRBJ1-1; 7 bases are a match to TRBD1. The sequencing input was PBMCs. DNA for the CDR3: TGTGCCAGCAGCTTTAGAGGGGGCAACACTGAAGCTTTCTTT. This encodes CASSFRGGNTEAFF.